The rows below give T cell receptor beta chains drawn from one sample of a study of shared clonotypes between healthy human individuals. Method: immunoSEQ multiplex PCR; TCRdb's copy keeps in-frame clones and lacks some. The table records 600,000 to 750,000 clones, 55% to 75% of them present only once. Material for sequencing was memory CD4+ T cells sorted from blood. The receptors were gathered from a woman younger than 45 in good health. Each CDR3 is given with its conserved first and last residue. Each record gives: CDR3 protein, CDR3 DNA, D gene, J gene, V gene, clone size. D genes are given only for firm matches. The size of a clone is reported for some rows only, either as once, few or many, or as a class for expanded clones.

CASSSTSGARNTQYF	TGTGCCAGCAGCTCCACTAGCGGGGCACGGAATACGCAGTATTTT	TRBD2	TRBJ2-3	TRBV28	.
CASSQIGVLHEQYF	TGTGCCAGCAGCCAGATCGGGGTCCTCCACGAGCAGTACTTC	.	TRBJ2-7	TRBV11-2	.
CASSLAGILNQPQHF	TGTGCCAGCAGCTTAGCGGGGATACTCAATCAGCCCCAGCATTTT	.	TRBJ1-5	TRBV7-9	.
CASSLSLPGSYEQYF	TGTGCCAGCAGTTTATCTTTACCGGGGTCCTACGAGCAGTACTTC	.	TRBJ2-7	TRBV27	.
CASSLSGYSGEQYF	TGTGCCAGCAGTTTATCTGGGTATTCGGGCGAGCAGTACTTC	.	TRBJ2-7	TRBV27	.
CASSLLGYDPGNTIYF	TGCGCCAGCAGCTTGTTGGGTTACGATCCTGGAAACACCATATATTTT	.	TRBJ1-3	TRBV5-1	.
CASSGAGAGEQYF	TGTGCCAGCAGCGGCGCCGGTGCGGGCGAGCAGTACTTC	.	TRBJ2-7	TRBV7-2	.
CASSLIGRATGELFF	TGTGCCAGCAGCTTAATAGGGAGGGCCACCGGGGAGCTGTTTTTT	TRBD2	TRBJ2-2	TRBV7-8	.
CASSLGQINQPQHF	TGTGCCAGCAGTTTAGGGCAGATCAATCAGCCCCAGCATTTT	.	TRBJ1-5	TRBV28	.
CASSRRTEETQYF	TGTGCCAGCAGCAGAAGGACGGAAGAGACCCAGTACTTC	.	TRBJ2-5	TRBV6-1	.
CASTKGQGVSAFF	TGTGCCAGCACGAAGGGACAGGGAGTAAGCGCTTTCTTT	TRBD1	TRBJ1-1	TRBV25-1	.
CASSASSGRFDEQYF	TGTGCCAGCAGCGCATCTAGCGGGAGGTTCGACGAGCAGTACTTC	TRBD2	TRBJ2-7	TRBV9	few
CASSFLHPNGYTF	TGTGCCAGCAGTTTCCTCCACCCCAATGGCTACACCTTC	.	TRBJ1-2	TRBV28	.
CASSQDWGKTQYF	TGTGCCAGCAGCCAAGATTGGGGAAAGACCCAGTACTTC	.	TRBJ2-5	TRBV4-2	.
CASSGGAGETGELFF	TGTGCCAGCAGCGGGGGAGCGGGAGAGACCGGGGAGCTGTTTTTT	TRBD2	TRBJ2-2	TRBV9	many
CASGLGQGTGGQDTQYF	TGTGCTAGTGGTTTGGGACAGGGGACAGGGGGCCAAGATACGCAGTATTTT	TRBD1	TRBJ2-3	TRBV12-5	.
CASSFGLAVINEQFF	TGTGCCAGCAGCTTTGGGCTAGCGGTGATTAATGAGCAGTTCTTC	TRBD2	TRBJ2-1	TRBV11-3	once
CASSPDREYEQYF	TGCGCCAGCAGCCCCGACAGAGAGTACGAGCAGTACTTC	.	TRBJ2-7	TRBV5-1	.
CASSDVGQGGSPLHF	TGTGCCAGCAGTGACGTGGGACAGGGAGGCTCACCCCTCCACTTT	TRBD1	TRBJ1-6	TRBV2	.
CASSIGQGANYGYTF	TGTGCCAGCAGCATCGGACAGGGGGCCAACTATGGCTACACCTTC	TRBD1	TRBJ1-2	TRBV5-4	.
CASSLPAASRGLGTDTQYF	TGTGCCAGCAGCTTGCCCGCCGCTAGTAGGGGGTTGGGCACAGATACGCAGTATTTT	.	TRBJ2-3	TRBV5-4	.
CASRLTGTGNEKLFF	TGTGCCAGCAGATTGACCGGGACAGGGAATGAAAAACTGTTTTTT	TRBD1	TRBJ1-4	TRBV7-9	.
CASSLLLHSGRQRPSFYEQYF	TGTGCCAGCAGCTTACTACTACACTCGGGACGTCAGAGACCTTCGTTCTACGAGCAGTACTTC	.	TRBJ2-7	TRBV7-8	.
CASSLNRRGDEQFF	TGTGCCAGCAGCTTGAATCGCAGGGGCGATGAGCAGTTCTTC	.	TRBJ2-1	TRBV5-5	once
CAWSVLGGEQFF	TGTGCCTGGAGTGTCTTGGGAGGTGAGCAGTTCTTC	.	TRBJ2-1	TRBV30	few
CASSFRTVNQPQHF	TGTGCCAGCAGTTTCCGGACGGTCAATCAGCCCCAGCATTTT	.	TRBJ1-5	TRBV28	.
CSVPTSVHEQFF	TGCAGCGTTCCGACTAGCGTTCATGAGCAGTTCTTC	TRBD2	TRBJ2-1	TRBV29-1	.
CSVSTGVSGDTYEQYF	TGCAGCGTTTCAACGGGGGTTAGCGGGGATACCTACGAGCAGTACTTC	TRBD2	TRBJ2-7	TRBV29-1	.
CASRSSNTEAFF	TGTGCCAGCAGGTCCTCGAACACTGAAGCTTTCTTT	.	TRBJ1-1	TRBV5-6	.
CASRRLAGGETQYF	TGTGCCAGCCGTAGGCTAGCGGGGGGTGAGACCCAGTACTTC	TRBD2	TRBJ2-5	TRBV27	.
CASSLVPATEAFF	TGCGCCAGCAGCTTGGTACCGGCCACTGAAGCTTTCTTT	.	TRBJ1-1	TRBV5-1	few
CASRQGARYTEAFF	TGCGCCAGCAGACAGGGGGCACGATACACTGAAGCTTTCTTT	TRBD1	TRBJ1-1	TRBV5-1	.
CASSLGGLAGDVNEQFF	TGTGCCAGCAGCTTAGGTGGACTAGCGGGAGACGTGAATGAGCAGTTCTTC	TRBD2	TRBJ2-1	TRBV11-2	.